This T cell receptor (beta chain) was sequenced for a study of blood T cells in healthy people across ages. PCR was performed a second time for roughly 7 to 11 cycles using a sample-barcoded 5' primer and a J-beta primer mix. MiXCR was run by TCRdb on the 5' RACE reads, yielding one entry per CDR3 protein. In the table there are roughly 1,700,000 distinct CDR3 sequences, 28% of which are singletons. Per the germline V gene, CDR1 is ENHRY and CDR2 is SYGVKD. V was cut by 8 bases and J by 7 bases, with 14 bases left in between. CDR3 length equals 12 residues. The sequence was obtained from a woman between 25 and 40 years old in good health. The sample comprised blood. This chain joins TRBV10-3 and TRBJ1-2; D might be TRBD1 (5 bases). The CDR3 region has the DNA TGTGCCATCGGTGGGGGGAGTGGTGGCTACACCTTC. This gives the protein CAIGGGSGGYTF.